This T cell receptor (beta chain) was profiled in a study of blood T cells in healthy people across ages. Study-level points and caveats: While age rose, TCR beta diversity per million T cells dropped in a roughly linear way.

The V end was cut by 6 bases, the J end by 3 bases, with 14 bases between. Germline V gene lookup returns CDR1 MGHDK and CDR2 SYGVNS. This CDR3 is built from 15 residues. Comments on this clonotype: Antigen: not known.

Through a sample-barcoded 5' primer and a J-beta primer mix, a second PCR was run for roughly 7 to 11 cycles. All cDNA molecules were each tagged by a template-switch adaptor with 12 random nucleotides. TCRdb reprocessed the 5' RACE reads with MiXCR, giving one entry per CDR3 protein. The data show approximately 820,000 distinct CDR3 sequences, with around two fifths seen just once and roughly 19% held by the top ten. V gene TRBV25-1 combines with J gene TRBJ1-4, with no clear D. Sequenced input: blood. The TCR originated in a man in his sixties in good health. The CDR3: CASSHMLGSNEKLFF. CDR3 sequence (DNA): TGTGCCAGCAGCCACATGTTAGGCTCTAATGAAAAACTGTTTTTT.